This T cell receptor (beta chain) was captured in a study of blood T cell repertoires in COVID-19. Profiling relied on immunoSEQ multiplex PCR, and the TCRdb table lists in-frame clones only, not all of them. The table shows 250,000 to 300,000 clones, with approximately 91% occurring only once. V was clipped by 2 bases and J by 3 bases, with 8 bases between them. This CDR3 has 14 residues. Germline V lookup: CDR1 LNHDA, CDR2 SQIVND (reference sequence). The receptor comes from a woman aged 25 to 39 with COVID-19, enrolled during active disease. Sequenced input: peripheral blood. The chain carries TRBV19 and TRBJ1-5; D unresolved. In nucleotides, the CDR3 is TGTGCCAGTAGTATAAACAGCTTCAATCAGCCCCAGCATTTT. It codes for CASSINSFNQPQHF.